The next 19 T cell receptor beta chains were all read from a single sample in a study of T cell responses to AZD1222 COVID-19 vaccine. Method: immunoSEQ multiplex PCR; TCRdb's copy keeps in-frame clones and lacks some. The sample holds about 180,000 clones, about 91% seen once. Sequencing used peripheral blood, obtained on day 0 of AZD1222 vaccination. The receptors were sampled from an adult in good health.

This clone was detected only a few times. The chain is built from TRBV6-1 and TRBJ1-3; D is unresolved. Germline-derived CDR1 and CDR2 are MNHNS and SASEGT. The CDR3 has 13 residues. V gave up 1 base and J gave up 2 bases, with 3 bases separating them. The CDR3 coding sequence is TGTGCCAGCAGTGAAGGGGCTGGAAACACCATATATTTT. As protein: CASSEGAGNTIYF.

The chain combines TRBV6-5 with TRBJ1-6; a weak D match, TRBD1 (6 bases). From germline, CDR1 is MNHEY and CDR2 SVGAGI. The CDR3 extends over 13 amino acids. V was clipped by 5 bases and J by 9 bases, with 11 bases between them. CDR3 protein: CASSPRGSSPLHF. CDR3 coding DNA: TGTGCCAGCAGTCCCAGGGGCTCTTCACCCCTCCACTTT.

The table lists this clone with a few counts. The chain couples TRBV7-9 to TRBJ2-7; tentative D call: TRBD1 (6 bases). The CDR3 is made up of 14 amino acids. The germline gives CDR1 SEHNR, CDR2 FQNEAQ (reference sequence). Trimming cost V 7 bases and J 3 bases, with 16 bases left between them. The CDR3 reads CASTPTGQNYEQYF. The CDR3 DNA follows: TGTGCCAGCACCCCTACCGGACAGAACTACGAGCAGTACTTC.

The J gene is TRBJ1-1, the V gene TRBV12-3 or TRBV12-4, with no clear D. This CDR3 comprises 11 residues. Trimming pared 5 bases from V and 5 bases from J, leaving 6 bases between. The CDR3 sequence is CASSVGTEAFF. CDR3 coding DNA: TGTGCCAGCAGTGTTGGAACTGAAGCTTTCTTT.

The CDR3 DNA reads TGTGCCAGCAGTTACCCCGTGCGGGGGGCCGGAGAGACCCAGTACTTC. Translating gives CASSYPVRGAGETQYF. The chain employs TRBV6-2 or TRBV6-3 and TRBJ2-5; 8 positions agree with TRBD2. The CDR3 sequence is 16 residues long. Per germline, CDR1 MNHEY and CDR2 SVGEGT. V was clipped by 2 bases and J by 4 bases; unmatched bases: 9.

The V and J genes are TRBV7-7 and TRBJ2-7; a possible D gene is TRBD2 (6 bases). From germline, CDR1 is SSHAT and CDR2 FNYEAQ (reference sequence). The CDR3 totals 13 residues. CDR3 sequence reads: CASDGRGSYEQYF. CDR3 DNA sequence: TGTGCTAGCGATGGACGGGGGTCCTACGAGCAGTACTTC.

This rearrangement joins TRBV3-1 (or the pseudogene TRBV3-2) to TRBJ1-2; 7 nucleotides line up with TRBD1. The CDR3 is 13 amino acids. J was trimmed by 7 bases and V by 5 bases; bases with no gene match: 7. Germline CDR1 LGHDT, CDR2 YNNKEL (reference sequence). The CDR3 loop is CASSADRAFGYTF. The DNA of the CDR3 is TGTGCCAGCAGCGCTGACAGGGCCTTTGGCTACACCTTC.

The chain links TRBV6-5 to TRBJ1-2; the match to TRBD1 covers 7 bases. J gave up 2 bases and V 10 bases, and 4 bases lay outside the gene matches. Germline V gene sequence: CDR1 MNHEY, CDR2 SVGAGI. The CDR3 contains 12 residues. As DNA, the CDR3 is TGTGCCACCGAGGACAGGAACTATGGCTACACCTTC. Residues: CATEDRNYGYTF.

The genes are TRBV7-2 and TRBJ1-2, with TRBD1 identical over 7 bases. The germline V gene encodes CDR1 SGHTA and CDR2 FQGNSA. V lost 4 bases and J lost 3; bases outside the gene matches: 5. CDR3 length: 14 amino acids. The CDR3 spells CASSSDGTDYGYTF. CDR3 DNA sequence: TGTGCCAGCAGCTCCGATGGGACAGACTATGGCTACACCTTC.

V gene TRBV3-1 (or the pseudogene TRBV3-2) combines with J gene TRBJ1-1; no reliable D call. The CDR3 is made up of 12 amino acids. Trimming stripped 4 bases from V and 8 bases from J, with 11 bases between. Germline-derived CDR1 and CDR2 are LGHDT and YNNKEL (reference sequence). This CDR3 reads CASSPRQLEAFF. The CDR3 DNA sequence: TGTGCCAGCAGCCCTCGACAACTCGAAGCTTTCTTT.

The chain uses TRBV18 and TRBJ1-2, with a tentative D call TRBD1 (5 bases). V lost 3 bases, J lost 6 bases, and 14 bases lay in between. Looked up from germline, CDR1 is KGHSH and CDR2 is LQKENI. This CDR3 contains 14 residues. The CDR3 nucleotides read TGTGCCAGCTCACCGGAGGCGAGGGGAGATGGCTACACCTTC. This gives the protein CASSPEARGDGYTF.

This clone was seen only a few times. The rearrangement uses TRBV5-1 and TRBJ1-1; 9 bases align to TRBD1. The V segment lost 4 bases and the J segment 1 base; nucleotides outside the gene matches: 5. CDR1 is SGHRS, CDR2 YFSETQ, per germline. The CDR3 spans 15 residues. The CDR3 spells CASSPGTGTNTEAFF. The CDR3 coding sequence is TGCGCCAGCAGCCCCGGGACAGGGACGAACACTGAAGCTTTCTTT.

This chain uses TRBV5-1 with TRBJ2-3, with unresolved D. Between the trimmed V and J ends, which lost 2 bases and 2 bases, there was a span of 12 bases. The CDR3 is made up of 15 amino acids. Germline CDR1 is SGHRS and CDR2 is YFSETQ. CDR3 sequence reads: CASSLPGPSTDTQYF. The CDR3 bases are TGCGCCAGCAGCTTACCGGGTCCCTCCACAGATACGCAGTATTTT.

The chain employs TRBV25-1 and TRBJ2-5; tentative D call: TRBD1 (5 bases). V was clipped by 3 bases and J by 5 bases, with 10 bases between them. The CDR3 contains 13 residues. From germline, CDR1 is MGHDK and CDR2 SYGVNS. CDR3 nucleotides: TGTGCCAGCAGTGAGTCAGGGTGGGAGACCCAGTACTTC. This encodes CASSESGWETQYF.

The chain joins TRBV6-5 to TRBJ2-7; TRBD1 matches 11 bases. From germline, CDR1 is MNHEY and CDR2 SVGAGI. V lost 2 bases to trimming and J lost 4 bases; unmatched junction nucleotides: 4. The CDR3 covers 15 residues. The CDR3 region is CASSYRDRGSYEQYF. The CDR3 nucleotides are TGTGCCAGCAGTTACCGGGACAGGGGGTCATACGAGCAGTACTTC.

CDR3 region: CASHGTATNEKLFF. The CDR3 coding sequence is TGTGCCAGCCACGGGACAGCAACTAATGAAAAACTGTTTTTT. J is TRBJ1-4 and V is TRBV28; 7 nucleotides agree with TRBD1. The germline V gene encodes CDR1 MDHEN and CDR2 SYDVKM. Trimming at V came to 8 bases and at J to 0 bases, leaving 3 bases not matched to a gene. The CDR3 length is 14 residues. The variable domain in full, with the rest retrieved from reference TRBV28 and TRBJ1-4, is DVKVTQSSRYLVKRTGEKVFLECVQDMDHENMFWYRQDPGLGLRLIYFSYDVKMKEKGDIPEGYSVSREKKERFSLILESASTNQTSMYLCASHGTATNEKLFFGSGTQLSVL.

This chain links TRBV6-1 with TRBJ2-7; D possibly uses TRBD1 or TRBD2 (5 bases each). In germline, CDR1 is MNHNS, CDR2 SASEGT. The CDR3 is 17 amino acids. Trimming took off 1 base at V and 3 bases at J, with 19 bases between the two ends. The CDR3 DNA reads TGTGCCAGCAGTGAAGGGACGGGACCCATGGTGGTCTACGAGCAGTACTTC. Its translation is CASSEGTGPMVVYEQYF.

The rearrangement links TRBV18 to TRBJ2-1, with 7 bases fitting TRBD2. V lost 0 bases, J lost 2 bases, and 4 bases stayed unmatched. CDR3 size: 16 residues. Germline CDR1 KGHSH, CDR2 LQKENI. The CDR3 DNA is TGTGCCAGCTCACCACCGGCGGGGGTTGCCTACAATGAGCAGTTCTTC. It is translated as CASSPPAGVAYNEQFF.

This clone was picked up a small number of times. The rearrangement joins TRBV7-2 to TRBJ1-5; D perhaps matches TRBD1 (6 bases). Germline V CDR1 and CDR2: SGHTA, FQGNSA. V was clipped by 4 bases and J by 3 bases, with 10 bases between them. The CDR3 extends over 14 amino acids. The CDR3 is CASSSDSFNQPQHF. CDR3 nucleotides: TGTGCCAGCAGCTCGGACAGCTTCAATCAGCCCCAGCATTTT. The whole variable domain, remainder taken from reference TRBV7-2 and TRBJ1-5, is GAGVSQSPSNKVTEKGKDVELRCDPISGHTALYWYRQSLGQGLEFLIYFQGNSAPDKSGLPSDRFSAERTGGSVSTLTIQRTQQEDSAVYLCASSSDSFNQPQHFGDGTRLSIL.